These 17 T cell receptor beta chains share one sample of origin, sequenced in a study of blood T cell repertoires in COVID-19. The table came from immunoSEQ multiplex PCR; TCRdb's copy has only in-frame clones and leaves some out. The data show about 270,000 clones, approximately 86% seen once. The specimen sequenced was peripheral blood. The receptors were gathered from a man aged 35-49 years with active or convalescent COVID-19.

As to this clone: Different DNA sequences within this sample yield the same CDR3. The CDR3 DNA reads as TGTGCCAGCAGCTTAGTGGAGGGTACGGCTTTCTTT. Its protein product is CASSLVEGTAFF. The J gene is TRBJ1-1, the V gene TRBV7-9; D unresolved. CDR3 size: 12 residues. Germline V gene sequence: CDR1 SEHNR, CDR2 FQNEAQ (reference sequence). V was cut by 1 base and J by 11 bases, with 11 bases left in between.

The genes are TRBV6-1 and TRBJ1-5, with a weak D call TRBD1 (5 bases). The CDR3 sequence is 14 residues long. CDR1 and CDR2 (germline): MNHNS, SASEGT. V was shortened by 3 bases and J by 9 bases, with 15 bases between the two germline ends. The CDR3 nucleotides are TGTGCCAGCAGTGATTCGTCAGGGTCAGGGCCCCAGCATTTT. Protein product: CASSDSSGSGPQHF.

J is TRBJ2-1 and V is TRBV10-1; TRBD1 is a possible D gene (6 bases). The CDR3 extends over 13 amino acids. V was pared by 3 bases and J by 10 bases, with 13 bases between. Germline loops: CDR1 WNHNN, CDR2 SYGVQD (reference sequence). The CDR3 DNA reads TGCGCCAGCAGTGAATACGACAGGAGCGAGCAGTTCTTC. This sequence encodes CASSEYDRSEQFF.

The chain couples TRBV9 to TRBJ2-5; D is unclear. Trimming removed 0 bases from V and 5 bases from J, with 5 bases in between. This CDR3 comprises 12 residues. Germline V gene sequence: CDR1 SGDLS, CDR2 YYNGEE. The CDR3 loop is CASSVDGETQYF. DNA for the CDR3: TGTGCCAGCAGCGTAGACGGGGAGACCCAGTACTTC.

In DNA, the CDR3 is TGTGCCACCGGACTAGCGGGGGGCCAGACCGGGGAGCTGTTTTTT. Protein sequence: CATGLAGGQTGELFF. The rearrangement links TRBV24-1 to TRBJ2-2, with 14 bases that match TRBD2. This CDR3 is built from 15 residues. Germline V gives CDR1 KGHDR, CDR2 SFDVKD. V shed 9 bases and J 5 bases; nucleotides not matched to a gene: 4.

This clone was seen only a few times. The chain uses TRBV18 and TRBJ1-3; D is perhaps TRBD1 (6 bases). The CDR3 has 15 residues. Germline V CDR1 and CDR2: KGHSH, LQKENI. V lost 2 bases to trimming and J lost 3 bases, with 11 bases between them. CDR3 sequence (DNA): TGTGCCAGCTCACCAGCGACAGGAGGTGGAAACACCATATATTTT. This sequence encodes CASSPATGGGNTIYF.

The V call is TRBV4-1, the J call TRBJ2-1; weak D call: TRBD2 (5 bases). Trimming stripped 4 bases from V and 2 bases from J, with 6 bases between. Germline V lookup: CDR1 MGHRA, CDR2 YSYEKL. This CDR3 has 13 residues. CDR3 DNA sequence: TGCGCCAGCAGCCCCGGGACCTACAATGAGCAGTTCTTC. This gives the protein CASSPGTYNEQFF.

The chain uses TRBV6-5 and TRBJ2-5; 9 nucleotides agree with TRBD2. The junction had 9 bases not matched to a gene; V was cut back by 4 bases and J by 3 bases. Germline loops: CDR1 MNHEY, CDR2 SVGAGI. The CDR3 is made up of 16 amino acids. CDR3 protein: CASSSGLASKEETQYF. The CDR3, as DNA: TGTGCCAGCAGTTCCGGACTAGCGAGTAAAGAAGAGACCCAGTACTTC.

The gene calls are TRBV6-5 and TRBJ2-2; perhaps TRBD1 as D (5 bases). The ends were cut back, 4 bases at V and 1 base at J, with 7 bases in the middle. The CDR3 spans 14 residues. Germline loops: CDR1 MNHEY, CDR2 SVGAGI. CDR3 coding DNA: TGTGCCAGCAGTTCCACAGGGAACACCGGGGAGCTGTTTTTT. This codes for CASSSTGNTGELFF.

This sequence joins TRBV11-3 and TRBJ2-7, with D perhaps matching TRBD2 (6 bases). The CDR3 spans 13 residues. The germline V gene encodes CDR1 SGHNT and CDR2 YENEEA. V was trimmed by 4 bases and J by 5 bases, leaving 12 bases between them. CDR3 DNA: TGTGCCAGCAGCTCCTCTAGCGTCCACGAGCAGTACTTC. Translated, it gives CASSSSSVHEQYF.

In this sample, this clone turned up a few times. The V call is TRBV25-1, the J call TRBJ1-5, with 7 bases aligning to TRBD1. The germline V gene encodes CDR1 MGHDK and CDR2 SYGVNS. V trimming: 5 bases; J trimming: 5 bases; junction bases outside the gene matches: 6. This CDR3 has 14 amino acids. In DNA form, the CDR3 reads TGTGCCAGCAGTCCCAGGGGGTCCCATCAGCCCCAGCATTTT. It translates to CASSPRGSHQPQHF.

The chain combines TRBV7-9 with TRBJ1-5; D not certain. V dropped 4 bases and J dropped 5 bases, with 6 bases sitting between them. Per the germline V gene, CDR1 is SEHNR and CDR2 is FQNEAQ (reference sequence). There are 12 residues in the CDR3. The CDR3 DNA follows: TGTGCCAGCAGCTCAGGTGATCAGCCCCAGCATTTT. It is translated as CASSSGDQPQHF. The variable domain in full, completed from reference TRBV7-9 and TRBJ1-5, reads DTGVSQNPRHKITKRGQNVTFRCDPISEHNRLYWYRQTLGQGPEFLTYFQNEAQLEKSRLLSDRFSAERPKGSFSTLEIQRTEQGDSAMYLCASSSGDQPQHFGDGTRLSIL.

This clone was seen only a few times. V gene TRBV28 combines with J gene TRBJ1-4, with D hard to call. CDR1 is MDHEN, CDR2 SYDVKM, per germline. The CDR3 contains 14 residues. V shed 2 bases and J shed 8 bases, with 12 bases lying between them. CDR3 DNA sequence: TGTGCCAGCAGTTTAGGAGGGATGGAGGAAAAACTGTTTTTT. Its protein is CASSLGGMEEKLFF.

This clone came up a few times. The J gene is TRBJ1-2, the V gene TRBV24-1; TRBD1 aligns across 8 bases. The germline V gene has CDR1 KGHDR and CDR2 SFDVKD. Trimming cost V 4 bases and J 6 bases; bases outside gene matches: 6. The CDR3 runs 14 residues. DNA for the CDR3: TGTGCCACCAGTGAGGACAGGGAGGGTCATGGCTACACCTTC. This encodes CATSEDREGHGYTF.

The chain employs TRBV6-1 and TRBJ2-1; maybe TRBD2 (6 bases). V lost 3 bases and J 9 bases, leaving 12 bases between the germline ends. This CDR3 has 13 residues. Germline lookup yields CDR1 MNHNS and CDR2 SASEGT. The CDR3 reads CASSDGGWGEQFF. In nucleotides, the CDR3 is TGTGCCAGCAGTGACGGAGGGTGGGGTGAGCAGTTCTTC.

V gene TRBV29-1 combines with J gene TRBJ2-2; tentatively, D is TRBD2 (6 bases). The germline gives CDR1 SQVTM, CDR2 ANQGSEA. There are 13 residues in the CDR3. Trimming stripped 7 bases from V and 5 bases from J, with 14 bases between. The chain's CDR3 is CSASEGRTGELFF. The CDR3 DNA reads as TGCAGCGCGTCGGAGGGAAGGACCGGGGAGCTGTTTTTT.

This chain links TRBV28 with TRBJ1-5; D gene ambiguous. The V gene lost 5 bases and the J gene lost 10 bases, with 15 bases spanning the gap. Germline V lookup: CDR1 MDHEN, CDR2 SYDVKM. CDR3 length: 13 amino acids. The CDR3 DNA reads as TGTGCCAGCAGTCCGACTCCGGGATACCCCCAGCATTTT. Its translation: CASSPTPGYPQHF.